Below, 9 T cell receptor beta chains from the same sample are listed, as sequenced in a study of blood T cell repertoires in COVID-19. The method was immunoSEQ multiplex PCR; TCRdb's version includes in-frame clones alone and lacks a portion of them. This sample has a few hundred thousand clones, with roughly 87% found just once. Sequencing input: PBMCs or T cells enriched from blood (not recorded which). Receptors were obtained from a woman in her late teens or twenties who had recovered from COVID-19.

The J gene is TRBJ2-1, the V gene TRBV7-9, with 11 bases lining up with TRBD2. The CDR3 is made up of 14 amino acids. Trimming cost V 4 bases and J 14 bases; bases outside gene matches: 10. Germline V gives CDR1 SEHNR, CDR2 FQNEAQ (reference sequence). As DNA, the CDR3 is TGTGCCAGCAGCTCACTAGCGGGAGTAATTGGGGAGTTCTTC. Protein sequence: CASSSLAGVIGEFF.

The CDR3 nucleotides read TGTGCCAGCAGCCAAGGGCGGGTCTCCTACAATGAGCAGTTCTTC. Translating gives CASSQGRVSYNEQFF. This chain joins TRBV3-1 (or the pseudogene TRBV3-2) and TRBJ2-1, with D perhaps TRBD2 (5 bases). Germline CDR1 reads LGHDT; CDR2 reads YNNKEL (reference sequence). The CDR3 length is 15 residues. The V end was cut by 1 base, the J end by 0 bases, with 7 bases between.

The CDR3 is CSVELGGGETQYF. CDR3 nucleotides: TGCAGCGTTGAATTGGGGGGAGGAGAGACCCAGTACTTC. V is TRBV29-1 and J is TRBJ2-5, with D possibly being TRBD2 (6 bases). CDR1 SQVTM and CDR2 ANQGSEA come from the germline V gene. This CDR3 has 13 amino acids. Trimming left V 2 bases short and J 4 bases short, with 11 bases between.

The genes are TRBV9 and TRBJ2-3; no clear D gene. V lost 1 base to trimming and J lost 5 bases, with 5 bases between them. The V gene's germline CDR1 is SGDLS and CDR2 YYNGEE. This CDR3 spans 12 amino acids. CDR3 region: CASSVLGDTQYF. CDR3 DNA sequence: TGTGCCAGCAGCGTACTAGGAGATACGCAGTATTTT.

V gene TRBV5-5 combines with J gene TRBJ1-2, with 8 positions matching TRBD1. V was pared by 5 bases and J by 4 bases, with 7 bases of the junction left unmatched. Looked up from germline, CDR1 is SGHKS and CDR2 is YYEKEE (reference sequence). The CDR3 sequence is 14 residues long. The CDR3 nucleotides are TGTGCCAGCAGTGGTGGGACAGGACCCTATGGCTACACCTTC. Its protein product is CASSGGTGPYGYTF.

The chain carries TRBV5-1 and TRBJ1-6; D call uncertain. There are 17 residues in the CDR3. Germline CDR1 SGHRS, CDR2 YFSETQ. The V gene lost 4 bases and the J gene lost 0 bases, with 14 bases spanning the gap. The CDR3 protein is CASSVDGRSSYNSPLHF. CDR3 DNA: TGCGCCAGCAGCGTGGACGGAAGGAGCTCCTATAATTCACCCCTCCACTTT.

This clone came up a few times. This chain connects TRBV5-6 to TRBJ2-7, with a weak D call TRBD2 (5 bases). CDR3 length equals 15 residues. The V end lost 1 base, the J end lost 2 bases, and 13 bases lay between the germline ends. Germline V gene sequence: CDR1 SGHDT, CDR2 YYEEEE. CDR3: CASSLWWRLTYEQYF. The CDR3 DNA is TGTGCCAGCAGCTTGTGGTGGAGGCTAACCTACGAGCAGTACTTC.

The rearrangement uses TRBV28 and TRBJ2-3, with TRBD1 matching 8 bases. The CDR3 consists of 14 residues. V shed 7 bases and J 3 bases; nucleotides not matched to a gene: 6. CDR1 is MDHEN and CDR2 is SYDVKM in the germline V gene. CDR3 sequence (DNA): TGTGCCAGCATTCCAGGGGGCACTACAGATACGCAGTATTTT. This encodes CASIPGGTTDTQYF. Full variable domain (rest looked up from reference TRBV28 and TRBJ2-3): DVKVTQSSRYLVKRTGEKVFLECVQDMDHENMFWYRQDPGLGLRLIYFSYDVKMKEKGDIPEGYSVSREKKERFSLILESASTNQTSMYLCASIPGGTTDTQYFGPGTRLTVL.

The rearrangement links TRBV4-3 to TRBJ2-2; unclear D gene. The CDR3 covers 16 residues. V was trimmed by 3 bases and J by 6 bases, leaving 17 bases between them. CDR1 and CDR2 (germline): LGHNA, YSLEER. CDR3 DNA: TGCGCCAGCAGCCACCCCCGTCCGCAGTTACCCGGGGAGCTGTTTTTT. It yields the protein CASSHPRPQLPGELFF.